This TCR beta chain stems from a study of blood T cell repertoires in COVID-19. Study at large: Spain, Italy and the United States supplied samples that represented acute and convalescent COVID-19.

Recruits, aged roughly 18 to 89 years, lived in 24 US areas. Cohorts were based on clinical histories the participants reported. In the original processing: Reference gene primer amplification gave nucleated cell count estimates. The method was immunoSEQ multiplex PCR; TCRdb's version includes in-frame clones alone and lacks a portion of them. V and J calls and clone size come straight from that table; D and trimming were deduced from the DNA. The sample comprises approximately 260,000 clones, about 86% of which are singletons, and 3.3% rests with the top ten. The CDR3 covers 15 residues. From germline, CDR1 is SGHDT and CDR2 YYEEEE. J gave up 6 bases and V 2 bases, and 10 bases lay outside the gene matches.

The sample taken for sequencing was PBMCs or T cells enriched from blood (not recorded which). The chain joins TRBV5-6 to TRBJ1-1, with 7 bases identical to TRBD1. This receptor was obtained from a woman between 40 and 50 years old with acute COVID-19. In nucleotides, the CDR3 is TGTGCCAGCAGCTTCACCGGGACAGTAGAGGCTGAAGCTTTCTTT. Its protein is CASSFTGTVEAEAFF.